The 18 T cell receptor beta chains in this list originate from one sample, sequenced in a study of blood T cells in healthy people across ages (dated by TCRdb to between 2014 and 2017). The library was produced with 5' RACE. A second PCR of about 6 to 11 cycles was performed with a sample-barcoded 5' primer and a J-beta primer mix. Using fastp at Q25 and MiXCR, TCRdb reprocessed the public reads and kept productive beta chains. Every entry covers one CDR3 protein and lists the most common genes and DNA from its rows. The table for this sample lists around 1,800,000 distinct CDR3 sequences; 39% of them were counted only once. Under 25% of the sample goes to the ten largest clones. Sequenced: blood. Receptors originate from a human donor in good health.

In this sample, this clonotype turned up a few times. The gene calls are TRBV5-1 and TRBJ2-7; D might be TRBD1 (6 bases). This CDR3 comprises 13 residues. V was cut by 0 bases and J by 7 bases, with 11 bases left in between. Germline V CDR1 and CDR2: SGHRS, YFSETQ. DNA for the CDR3: TGCGCCAGCAGCTTGGCTCTCGGACAGGAGCAGTACTTC. This translates into CASSLALGQEQYF.

This clonotype was observed a handful of times. The chain links TRBV2 to TRBJ2-1; weak D call: TRBD1 (6 bases). The CDR3 covers 12 residues. V lost 7 bases to trimming and J lost 9 bases, with 13 bases between them. Germline CDR1 and CDR2: SNHLY and FYNNEI. Written as DNA, the CDR3 is TGTGCCAGCATGGGGGCGTGGAGTGAGCAGTTCTTC. Protein sequence: CASMGAWSEQFF.

V usage is TRBV5-1 and J usage is TRBJ2-3; D may be TRBD2 (6 bases). The CDR3 is 16 residues long. With 6 bases removed from V and 2 bases from J, the gap between germline ends came to 19 bases. Germline CDR1 is SGHRS and CDR2 is YFSETQ. This CDR3 is CASTPPGLTVTDTQYF. The CDR3 coding sequence is TGCGCCAGCACGCCCCCGGGACTTACAGTCACAGATACGCAGTATTTT.

The V and J genes are TRBV20-1 and TRBJ1-1, with TRBD1 matching 9 bases. V gave up 3 bases and J gave up 7 bases; unmatched junction bases: 6. There are 13 residues in the CDR3. Germline V CDR1 and CDR2: DFQATT, SNEGSKA (reference sequence). CDR3 loop: CSARPGTGSEAFF. The CDR3 region has the DNA TGCAGTGCTAGGCCCGGGACAGGGAGTGAAGCTTTCTTT.

Notes on this clonotype: Germline is not matched at one junction end, which may reflect a read error. The V gene is TRBV28, the J gene TRBJ2-7; no clear D. Germline V gene lookup returns CDR1 MDHEN and CDR2 SYDVKM. This CDR3 comprises 14 residues. The CDR3 spells CAGSSPTEPYEQYF. The CDR3 nucleotides are TGTGCCGGCAGTTCTCCGACTGAGCCCTACGAGCAGTACTTC.

This clonotype was recorded once. This rearrangement joins TRBV12-3 or TRBV12-4 to TRBJ1-6; weak D call: TRBD1 (5 bases). With 2 bases removed from V and 5 bases from J, the gap between germline ends came to 10 bases. The CDR3 totals 15 residues. CDR3 nucleotides: TGTGCCAGCAGTTTAAGGGGCGTCGATAATTCACCCCTCCACTTT. Protein: CASSLRGVDNSPLHF.

This clonotype has just a few counts. This chain links TRBV4-3 with TRBJ2-1, with 8 bases that match TRBD2. The CDR3 covers 15 residues. J lost 7 bases, V lost 1 base, and 6 bases had no gene match. Germline CDR1 LGHNA, CDR2 YSLEER. The CDR3 DNA is TGCGCCAGCAGCCAAGTAACAGCGGGAGCTAATGAGCAGTTCTTC. This gives the protein CASSQVTAGANEQFF.

Only a few counts were recorded for this clonotype. The chain employs TRBV7-9 and TRBJ2-3; 9 positions match TRBD1. The germline gives CDR1 SEHNR, CDR2 FQNEAQ (reference sequence). After removal of 2 bases from V and 0 bases from J, the junction contained 3 bases not matched to a gene. CDR3 length: 16 residues. Written as DNA, the CDR3 is TGTGCCAGCAGCTTACATGGACAGGGGAGCACAGATACGCAGTATTTT. Translated: CASSLHGQGSTDTQYF.

This clonotype occurred a few times. The V call is TRBV28, the J call TRBJ1-6; 9 bases map to TRBD1. V dropped 3 bases and J dropped 5; count of bases not matched to a gene: 5. This CDR3 region has 16 residues. The V gene's germline CDR1 is MDHEN and CDR2 SYDVKM. CDR3 sequence: CASSLNRGLDNSPLHF. The CDR3 nucleotides are TGTGCCAGCAGTTTGAACAGGGGGCTGGATAATTCACCCCTCCACTTT.

V is TRBV10-3 and J is TRBJ2-1; 12 bases map to TRBD2. Germline CDR1 and CDR2: ENHRY and SYGVKD. V was pared by 0 bases and J by 9 bases, with 6 bases of the junction left unmatched. This CDR3 has 16 residues. The CDR3 loop reads CAISESLAGGDREQFF. CDR3 nucleotides: TGTGCCATCAGTGAGTCACTAGCGGGGGGTGACCGTGAGCAGTTCTTC.

The chain combines TRBV3-1 with TRBJ1-2, with TRBD1 identical over 7 bases. Germline V lookup: CDR1 LGHDT, CDR2 YNNKEL (reference sequence). CDR3 size: 16 residues. With 5 bases clipped from V and 2 bases from J, the junction kept 11 bases outside the gene matches. CDR3 loop: CASSSASSDRNYGYTF. The CDR3 nucleotides are TGTGCCAGCAGCTCAGCCTCCTCGGACAGGAACTATGGCTACACCTTC.

This clonotype was found a few times. The chain combines TRBV12-3 or TRBV12-4 with TRBJ1-2, with 7 bases fitting TRBD1. This CDR3 has 13 residues. V dropped 10 bases and J dropped 3; count of bases not matched to a gene: 8. The CDR3 protein is CANAQGWDYGYTF. The CDR3 DNA reads as TGTGCCAACGCACAGGGGTGGGACTATGGCTACACCTTC.

This clonotype was detected a few times. The chain recombines TRBV29-1 with TRBJ2-5, with D perhaps matching TRBD1 (6 bases). Near its end, the DNA agrees better with TRBJ2-7, so the J call may be wrong. In germline, CDR1 is SQVTM, CDR2 ANQGSEA. The CDR3 length is 13 residues. As DNA, the CDR3 is TGCAGCGTTCTAGGGCAGGGGCTCTACGAGCAGTACTTC. It encodes CSVLGQGLYEQYF.

This sequence joins TRBV6-6 and TRBJ1-2, with TRBD1 matching over 8 bases. Germline trimming cut 2 bases from V and 8 bases from J; bases unmatched to any gene: 10. In germline, CDR1 is MNHNY, CDR2 SVGAGI (reference sequence). The CDR3 spans 15 residues. The CDR3 sequence is CASSYGGRGRGGYTF. The CDR3 bases are TGTGCCAGCAGTTACGGCGGCAGGGGGCGCGGAGGCTACACCTTC.

In its sample, this clonotype was seen once. The chain has TRBV28 and TRBJ2-7; TRBD2 aligns across 10 bases. This CDR3 spans 15 amino acids. J lost 7 bases, V lost 1 base, and 7 bases had no gene match. The V gene's germline CDR1 is MDHEN and CDR2 SYDVKM. The CDR3 DNA follows: TGTGCCAGCAGTTTATTGGGACTAGCGTCCAATGAGCAGTACTTC. This gives the protein CASSLLGLASNEQYF.

Note on this clonotype: The germline gene is not matched at one end of the junction; a read error may be the cause. The chain couples TRBV12-3 or TRBV12-4 to TRBJ1-5; D is uncertain. The CDR3 sequence is 16 residues long. Here the CDR3 DNA reads TGTGCCAACAGTTTCGTCGGCGGACTTAGCAGTCAGCCCCAGCATTTT. Translated, it gives CANSFVGGLSSQPQHF.

The V and J genes are TRBV4-3 and TRBJ1-1, with TRBD1 as a possible D gene (6 bases). From germline, CDR1 is LGHNA and CDR2 YSLEER. The CDR3 runs to 14 residues. The V and J ends lost 4 bases and 10 bases respectively, with 19 bases between them. CDR3 nucleotide sequence: TGCGCCAGCAGCCTTAACACGGACAGTGCGGCAGCTTTCTTT. This encodes CASSLNTDSAAAFF.

This clonotype was seen only a few times. V gene TRBV29-1 combines with J gene TRBJ1-1; D is unclear. The CDR3 loop spans 11 amino acids. Trimming removed 6 bases from V and 1 base from J, with 6 bases in between. Germline V gene data show CDR1 as SQVTM and CDR2 as ANQGSEA. The CDR3 here is CSVPQNTEAFF. The CDR3 DNA follows: TGCAGCGTCCCCCAGAACACTGAAGCTTTCTTT.